The rows below give T cell receptor beta chains drawn from one sample of a study of blood T cell repertoires in COVID-19. Sequencing used immunoSEQ multiplex PCR; TCRdb keeps in-frame clones, though not all of them. Altogether 95,000 to 110,000 clones are present, about 80% being singletons, with the ten largest covering 4% to 4.5%. The specimen was peripheral blood. Receptors were obtained from a man between 65 and 85 years old with acute or convalescent COVID-19. CDR3s include the opening cysteine and the closing phenylalanine or tryptophan. Fields, in order: V gene, D gene, clone size, J gene, CDR3 length, CDR3 DNA, CDR3 protein. The D gene is left open where the match is weak. Clone sizes are given selectively: once, few, many, or a class where the clone is expanded.

TRBV4-1	TRBD1	-	TRBJ1-5	16	TGCGCCAGCAGCCAAGGGCCCGGACAGGGCGGAGGGCCCCAGCATTTT	CASSQGPGQGGGPQHF
TRBV29-1	TRBD1	-	TRBJ1-2	13	TGCAGCGTTGAGGGACAGGACACCTATGGCTACACCTTC	CSVEGQDTYGYTF
TRBV5-6	-	-	TRBJ1-1	14	TGTGCCAGCAGCTTTCGGGGAGGGAACACTGAAGCTTTCTTT	CASSFRGGNTEAFF
TRBV5-4	TRBD2	-	TRBJ2-5	16	TGTGCCAGCAGCTTGGCACTAGCGGGGGGGAAAGAGACCCAGTACTTC	CASSLALAGGKETQYF
TRBV19	-	-	TRBJ2-1	15	TGTGCCAGTAGTATAGCCGTTAGCTCCTACAATGAGCAGTTCTTC	CASSIAVSSYNEQFF
TRBV18	TRBD2	-	TRBJ2-3	15	TGTGCCAGCTCACCTCCGGGACTAGCTACAGATACGCAGTATTTT	CASSPPGLATDTQYF
TRBV19	TRBD1	-	TRBJ1-4	14	TGTGCCAGTAGTACTAGGGGGACAGATGAAAAACTGTTTTTT	CASSTRGTDEKLFF
TRBV5-1	-	-	TRBJ2-3	14	TGCGCCAGCAGCCAAGGACAGAACACAGATACGCAGTATTTT	CASSQGQNTDTQYF
TRBV29-1	-	-	TRBJ2-1	16	TGCAGCGTTGGGGTGGGGCTTGGGGTTGTGGTGCATGAGCAGTTCTTC	CSVGVGLGVVVHEQFF
TRBV5-1	TRBD1	-	TRBJ1-3	14	TGCGCCAGCAGCCAGGGACAGGGGGCAAACACCATATATTTT	CASSQGQGANTIYF
TRBV5-1	TRBD2	few	TRBJ2-7	18	TGCGCCAGCAGTTCGGGACTAGCGGGGTTAAAAGACTCCTACGAGCAGTACTTC	CASSSGLAGLKDSYEQYF
TRBV7-9	TRBD1	-	TRBJ2-1	14	TGTGCCAGCAGCTCCGGGACAGGGTTGGGTGAGCAGTTCTTC	CASSSGTGLGEQFF
TRBV18	-	-	TRBJ1-6	15	TGTGCCAGCTCCCTGTCCTCGCAGGTTAATTCACCCCTCCACTTT	CASSLSSQVNSPLHF
TRBV6-6	TRBD1	-	TRBJ2-1	15	TGTGCCAGCAGCCTTCCGGGACAGGGAAACAATGAGCAGTTCTTC	CASSLPGQGNNEQFF
TRBV4-1	-	-	TRBJ1-1	12	TGCGCCAGCAGCCAAGAGAGGTTTGGGGCTTTCTTT	CASSQERFGAFF